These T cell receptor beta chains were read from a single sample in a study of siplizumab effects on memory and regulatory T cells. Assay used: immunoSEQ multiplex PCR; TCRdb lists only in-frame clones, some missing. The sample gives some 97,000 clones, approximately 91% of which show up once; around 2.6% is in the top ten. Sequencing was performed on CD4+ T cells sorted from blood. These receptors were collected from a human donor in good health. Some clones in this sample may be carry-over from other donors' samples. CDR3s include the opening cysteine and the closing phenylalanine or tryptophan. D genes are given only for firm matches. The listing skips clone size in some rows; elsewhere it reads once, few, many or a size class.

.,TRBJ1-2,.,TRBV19,TGTGCCAGTAGTTACAGGCGGAACTATGGCTACACCTTC,CASSYRRNYGYTF
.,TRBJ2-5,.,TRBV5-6,TGTGCCAGCAGCCATCCTCGGCGGGCGGCCCAGTACTTC,CASSHPRRAAQYF
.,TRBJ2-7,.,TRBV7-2,TGTGCCAGCAGCTTGGTAACTAACTACGAGCAGTACTTC,CASSLVTNYEQYF
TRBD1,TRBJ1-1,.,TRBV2,TGTGCCAGCAGTGAATCGGCAGGGGGAAGCACTGAAGCTTTCTTT,CASSESAGGSTEAFF
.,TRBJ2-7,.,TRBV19,TGTGCCAGCCGCCCGAGCAGTTCCTACGAGCAGTACTTC,CASRPSSSYEQYF
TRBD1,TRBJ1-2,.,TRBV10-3,TGTGCCACCACCACACAGGGGGACTATGGCTACACCTTC,CATTTQGDYGYTF
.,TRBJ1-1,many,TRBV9,TGTGCCAGCAGCCGGACAGCGAACACTGAAGCTTTCTTT,CASSRTANTEAFF
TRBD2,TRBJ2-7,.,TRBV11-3,TGTGCCAGCAGCTCACAACTAGCGGGAGGGCGGCAGCAGTACTTC,CASSSQLAGGRQQYF
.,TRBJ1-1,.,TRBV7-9,TGTGCCAGCAGCGGGATAATGTTGAACACTGAAGCTTTCTTT,CASSGIMLNTEAFF
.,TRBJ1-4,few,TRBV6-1,TGTGCCAGCATTCATGGAGGGCGCAGGATAGGACTGTTTTTT,CASIHGGRRIGLFF
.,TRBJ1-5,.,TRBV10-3,TGTGCCGCTTCCCAGGGCGGCGATCAGCCCCAGCATTTT,CAASQGGDQPQHF
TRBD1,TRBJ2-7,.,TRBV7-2,TGTGCCAGCAGCCCACATTGGACAGGGTCCTACGAGCAGTACTTC,CASSPHWTGSYEQYF
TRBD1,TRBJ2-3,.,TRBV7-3,TGTGCCAGCAGCAAGGGGGCGAGGACAGATACGCAGTATTTT,CASSKGARTDTQYF
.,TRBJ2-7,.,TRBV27,TGTGCCAGCAGTTCCAGCCCTTCCGCCTACGAGCAGTACTTC,CASSSSPSAYEQYF
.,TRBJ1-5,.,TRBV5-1,TGCGCCAGCAGCCGGGAGGCAGGGGAACAGCCCCAGCATTTT,CASSREAGEQPQHF
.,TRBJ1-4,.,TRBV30,TGTGCCTGGACGACGGGGAAAACTAATGAAAAACTGTTTTTT,CAWTTGKTNEKLFF
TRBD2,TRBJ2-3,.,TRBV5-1,TGCGCCAGCAGCTTGGGTAGCGGGATGGGAGATACGCAGTATTTT,CASSLGSGMGDTQYF
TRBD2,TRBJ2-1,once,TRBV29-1,TGCAGCGGGAAGCGGGAGGCGTGGGAAGGTAATGAGCAGTTCTTC,CSGKREAWEGNEQFF
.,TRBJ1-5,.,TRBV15,TGTGCCACCAGCACCCCGGTCGGTAGCAATCAGCCCCAGCATTTT,CATSTPVGSNQPQHF
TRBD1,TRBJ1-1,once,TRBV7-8,TGTGCCAGCAGCTTAGCAGGGACAGGGGGCACCACTGAAGCTTTCTTT,CASSLAGTGGTTEAFF
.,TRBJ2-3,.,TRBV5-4,TGTGCCAGCAGCCTCTGGGGTCGGGGCACAGATACGCAGTATTTT,CASSLWGRGTDTQYF
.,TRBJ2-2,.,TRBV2,TGTGCCACCTCAGGCCAGGGGGGAACCGGGGAGCTGTTTTTT,CATSGQGGTGELFF
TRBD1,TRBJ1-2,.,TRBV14,TGTGCCAGCAGTCTGGACAGGGGAGGAAAGTATGGCTACACCTTC,CASSLDRGGKYGYTF
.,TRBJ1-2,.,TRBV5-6,TGTGCCAGCCTGCAGCTTGGTCCGGGTTACTATGGCTACACCTTC,CASLQLGPGYYGYTF
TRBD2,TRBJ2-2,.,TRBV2,TGTGCCAGCATAAAGCGGCCGGGGGACTACGACACCGGGGAGCTGTTTTTT,CASIKRPGDYDTGELFF
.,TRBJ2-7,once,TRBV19,TGTGCCAGTAGTATAAGTGACGAGCAGTACTTC,CASSISDEQYF
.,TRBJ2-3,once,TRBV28,TGTGCCAGCAGTTTGAAAACGGATACGCAGTATTTT,CASSLKTDTQYF
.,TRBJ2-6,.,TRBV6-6,TGTGCCAGCGGGTCCTCTGGGGCCAACGTCCTGACTTTC,CASGSSGANVLTF
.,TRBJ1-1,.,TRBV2,TGTGCCAGCAGGGTAACAGCGAACACTGAAGCTTTCTTT,CASRVTANTEAFF
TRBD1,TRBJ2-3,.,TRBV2,TGTGCCAGCAGTGACACAGGGGCAAGCACAGATACGCAGTATTTT,CASSDTGASTDTQYF
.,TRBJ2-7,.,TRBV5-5,TGTGCCAGCAGCTTGAAGGTACCGACACCCGAGCAGTACTTC,CASSLKVPTPEQYF
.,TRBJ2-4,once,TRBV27,TGTGCCAGCAGTTTATTGGGAGGATTAGCCAAAAACATTCAGTACTTC,CASSLLGGLAKNIQYF
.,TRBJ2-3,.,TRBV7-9,TGTGCCAGCAGCTCGCAGGGGGATACGCAGTATTTT,CASSSQGDTQYF
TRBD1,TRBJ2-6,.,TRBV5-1,TGCGCCAGCAGCTTAACGGGACAGATATCTGGGGCCAACGTCCTGACTTTC,CASSLTGQISGANVLTF
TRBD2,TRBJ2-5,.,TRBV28,TGTGCCAGCAGTTTCACTAGCGGGATTCAAGAGACCCAGTACTTC,CASSFTSGIQETQYF
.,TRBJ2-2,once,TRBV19,TGTGCCAGTAGAATGAGGGGATCAGGGACGAACACCGGGGAGCTGTTTTTT,CASRMRGSGTNTGELFF
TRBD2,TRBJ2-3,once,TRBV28,TGTGCCAGCAGTTCCCCGAGCGGGAGCGGCACAGATACGCAGTATTTT,CASSSPSGSGTDTQYF
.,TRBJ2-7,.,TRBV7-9,TGTGCCAGCAGCTCCCACGTGGGCTCCTACGAGCAGTACTTC,CASSSHVGSYEQYF
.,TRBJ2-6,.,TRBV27,TGTGCCAGCAGTAAACAGACAGGATCTGGGGCCAACGTCCTGACTTTC,CASSKQTGSGANVLTF
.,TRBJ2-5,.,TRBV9,TGTGCCAGCAGCGTAGGTCCCCGGCACGAGAAAGAGACCCAGTACTTC,CASSVGPRHEKETQYF
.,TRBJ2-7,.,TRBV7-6,TGTGCCAGCACGATTTCCGGGAAGGACGAGCAGTACTTC,CASTISGKDEQYF
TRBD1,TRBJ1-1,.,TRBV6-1,TGTGGCACGGGACCCGGACAGGGGACCGTTTTAGAAGCTTTCTTT,CGTGPGQGTVLEAFF
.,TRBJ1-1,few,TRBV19,TGTGCCAGTAGTATAGAGACGAACTCTGAAGCTTTCTTT,CASSIETNSEAFF
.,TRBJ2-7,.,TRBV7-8,TGTGCCAGCAGAAGGGGATCCTACGAGCAGTACTTC,CASRRGSYEQYF
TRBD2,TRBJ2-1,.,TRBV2,TGTGCCAGCAGTGGTCCGACTAGCGGGATCTCCCACTCCTACAATGAGCAGTTCTTC,CASSGPTSGISHSYNEQFF
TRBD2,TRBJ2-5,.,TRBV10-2,TGCGCCAGCAGGGACGTAGCGGGTCAAGAGACCCAGTACTTC,CASRDVAGQETQYF
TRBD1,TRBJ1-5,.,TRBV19,TGTGCCAGTAATTTTATTGGGACAGGGGGGTTCTTGGGGCAGCCCCAGCATTTT,CASNFIGTGGFLGQPQHF
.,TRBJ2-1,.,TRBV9,TGTGCCAGCAGCGTAGGGGGCGGGTCGAGTTTCGATGAGCAGTTCTTC,CASSVGGGSSFDEQFF
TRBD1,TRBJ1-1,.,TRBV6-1,TGTGCCAGCCCAGGACAGGGGAACACTGAAGCTTTCTTT,CASPGQGNTEAFF
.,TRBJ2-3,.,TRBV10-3,TGTGCCATCAGCCTTAGCGGAACTAGCACAGATACGCAGTATTTT,CAISLSGTSTDTQYF
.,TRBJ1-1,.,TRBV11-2,TGTGCCAGCAGCCGGGAGCAGAGCACTGAAGCTTTCTTT,CASSREQSTEAFF
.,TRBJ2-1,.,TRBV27,TGTGCCAGCAGTCTTCTCAGTGGTCCAGAGCAGTTCTTC,CASSLLSGPEQFF
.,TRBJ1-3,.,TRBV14,TGTGCCAGCTCCGGGTTTTCGACGGACACCATATATTTT,CASSGFSTDTIYF